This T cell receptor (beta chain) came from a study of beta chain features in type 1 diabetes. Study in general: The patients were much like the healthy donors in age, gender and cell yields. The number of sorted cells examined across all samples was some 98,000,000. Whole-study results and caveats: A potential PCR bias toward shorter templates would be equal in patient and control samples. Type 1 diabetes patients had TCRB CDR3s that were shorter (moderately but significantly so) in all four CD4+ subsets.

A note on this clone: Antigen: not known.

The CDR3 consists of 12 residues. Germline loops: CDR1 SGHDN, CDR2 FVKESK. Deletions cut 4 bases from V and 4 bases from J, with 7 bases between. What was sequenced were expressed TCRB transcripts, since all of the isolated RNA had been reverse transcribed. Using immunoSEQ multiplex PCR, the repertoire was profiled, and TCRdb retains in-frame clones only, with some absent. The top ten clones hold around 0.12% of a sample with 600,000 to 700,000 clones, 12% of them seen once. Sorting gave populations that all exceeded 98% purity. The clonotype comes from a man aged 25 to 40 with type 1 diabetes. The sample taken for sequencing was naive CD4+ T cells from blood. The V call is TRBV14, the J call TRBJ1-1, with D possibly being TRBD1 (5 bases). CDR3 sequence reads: CASSPRVTEAFF. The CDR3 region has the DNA TGTGCCAGCAGCCCCAGGGTCACTGAAGCTTTCTTT. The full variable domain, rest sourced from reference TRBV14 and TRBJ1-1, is EAGVTQFPSHSVIEKGQTVTLRCDPISGHDNLYWYRRVMGKEIKFLLHFVKESKQDESGMPNNRFLAERTGGTYSTLKVQPAELEDSGVYFCASSPRVTEAFFGQGTRLTVV.